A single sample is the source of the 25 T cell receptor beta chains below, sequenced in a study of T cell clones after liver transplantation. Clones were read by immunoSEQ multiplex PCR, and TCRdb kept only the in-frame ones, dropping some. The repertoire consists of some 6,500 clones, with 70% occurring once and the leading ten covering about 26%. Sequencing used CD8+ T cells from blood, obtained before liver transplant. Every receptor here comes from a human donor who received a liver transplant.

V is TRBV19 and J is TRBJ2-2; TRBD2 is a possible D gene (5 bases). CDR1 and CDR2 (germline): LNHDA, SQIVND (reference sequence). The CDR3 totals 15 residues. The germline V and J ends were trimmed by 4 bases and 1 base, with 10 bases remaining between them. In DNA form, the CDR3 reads TGTGCCAGTAGTAAGCGAGGAGGGAACACCGGGGAGCTGTTTTTT. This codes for CASSKRGGNTGELFF. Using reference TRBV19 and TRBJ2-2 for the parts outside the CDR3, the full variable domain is DGGITQSPKYLFRKEGQNVTLSCEQNLNHDAMYWYRQDPGQGLRLIYYSQIVNDFQKGDIAEGYSVSREKKESFPLTVTSAQKNPTAFYLCASSKRGGNTGELFFGEGSRLTVL.

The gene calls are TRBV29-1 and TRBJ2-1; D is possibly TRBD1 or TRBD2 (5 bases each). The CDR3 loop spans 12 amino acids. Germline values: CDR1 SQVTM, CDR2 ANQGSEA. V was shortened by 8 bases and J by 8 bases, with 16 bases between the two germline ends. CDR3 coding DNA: TGCAGCACAGAGTTGGGGGACCATGAGCAGTTCTTC. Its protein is CSTELGDHEQFF.

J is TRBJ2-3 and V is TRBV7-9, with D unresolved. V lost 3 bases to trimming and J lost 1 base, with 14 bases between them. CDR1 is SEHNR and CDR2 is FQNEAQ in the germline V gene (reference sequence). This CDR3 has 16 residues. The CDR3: CASSFLDQDRTDTQYF. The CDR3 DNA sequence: TGTGCCAGCAGCTTTTTGGACCAAGATCGCACAGATACGCAGTATTTT.

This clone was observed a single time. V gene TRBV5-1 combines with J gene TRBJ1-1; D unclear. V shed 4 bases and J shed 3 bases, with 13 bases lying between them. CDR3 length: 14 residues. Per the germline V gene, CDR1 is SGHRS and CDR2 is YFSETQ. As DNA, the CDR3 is TGCGCCAGCAGCCCGAAGGGATTCGACACTGAAGCTTTCTTT. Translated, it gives CASSPKGFDTEAFF.

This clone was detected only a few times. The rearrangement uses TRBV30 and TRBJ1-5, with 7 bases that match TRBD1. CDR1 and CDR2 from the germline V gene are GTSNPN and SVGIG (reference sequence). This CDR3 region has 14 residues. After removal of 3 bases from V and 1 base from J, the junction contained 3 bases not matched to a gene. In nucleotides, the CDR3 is TGTGCCTGGAGACAGGGGATGAGCAATCAGCCCCAGCATTTT. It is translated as CAWRQGMSNQPQHF.

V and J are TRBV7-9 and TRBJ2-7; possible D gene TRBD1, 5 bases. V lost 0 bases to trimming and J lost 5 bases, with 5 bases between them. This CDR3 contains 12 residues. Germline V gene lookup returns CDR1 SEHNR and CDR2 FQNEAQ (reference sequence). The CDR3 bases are TGTGCCAGCAGCTTAGCAGGGGACGAGCAGTACTTC. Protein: CASSLAGDEQYF. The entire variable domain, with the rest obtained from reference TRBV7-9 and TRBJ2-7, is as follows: DTGVSQNPRHKITKRGQNVTFRCDPISEHNRLYWYRQTLGQGPEFLTYFQNEAQLEKSRLLSDRFSAERPKGSFSTLEIQRTEQGDSAMYLCASSLAGDEQYFGPGTRLTVT.

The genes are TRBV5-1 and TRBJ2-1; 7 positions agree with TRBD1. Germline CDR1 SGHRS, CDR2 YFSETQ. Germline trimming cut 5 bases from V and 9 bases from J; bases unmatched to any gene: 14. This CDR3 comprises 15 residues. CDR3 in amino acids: CASSDGRGNPFEQFF. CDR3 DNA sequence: TGCGCCAGCAGTGACGGCAGGGGGAATCCTTTTGAGCAGTTCTTC.

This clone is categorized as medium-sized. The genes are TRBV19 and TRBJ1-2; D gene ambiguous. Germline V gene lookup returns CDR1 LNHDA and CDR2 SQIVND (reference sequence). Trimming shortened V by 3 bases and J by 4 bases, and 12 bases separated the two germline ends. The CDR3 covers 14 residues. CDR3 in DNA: TGTGCCAGTAGTATTCCGTCGGCGACCTATGGCTACACCTTC. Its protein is CASSIPSATYGYTF.

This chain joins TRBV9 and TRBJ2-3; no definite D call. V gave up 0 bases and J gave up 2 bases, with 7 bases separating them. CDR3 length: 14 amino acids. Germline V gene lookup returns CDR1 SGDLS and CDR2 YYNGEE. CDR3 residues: CASSVVATTDTQYF. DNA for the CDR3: TGTGCCAGCAGCGTAGTCGCCACCACAGATACGCAGTATTTT.

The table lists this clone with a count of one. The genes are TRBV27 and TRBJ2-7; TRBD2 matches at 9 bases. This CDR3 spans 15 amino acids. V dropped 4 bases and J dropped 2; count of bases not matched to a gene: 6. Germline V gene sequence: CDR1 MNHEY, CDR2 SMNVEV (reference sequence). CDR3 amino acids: CASSSNGLATYEQYF. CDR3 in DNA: TGTGCCAGCAGTTCTAACGGACTAGCGACCTACGAGCAGTACTTC.

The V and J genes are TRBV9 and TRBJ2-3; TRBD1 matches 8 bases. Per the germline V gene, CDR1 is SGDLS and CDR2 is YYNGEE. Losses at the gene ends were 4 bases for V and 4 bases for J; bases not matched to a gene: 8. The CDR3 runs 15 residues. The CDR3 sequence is CASSPGGSRADTQYF. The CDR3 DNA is TGTGCCAGCAGCCCAGGGGGCTCACGGGCAGATACGCAGTATTTT.

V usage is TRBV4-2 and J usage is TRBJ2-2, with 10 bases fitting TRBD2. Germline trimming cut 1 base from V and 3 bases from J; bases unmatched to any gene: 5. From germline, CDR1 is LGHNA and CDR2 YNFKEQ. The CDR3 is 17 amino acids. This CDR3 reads CASSQALAGGDTGELFF. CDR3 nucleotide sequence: TGTGCCAGCAGCCAAGCTTTAGCGGGGGGCGACACCGGGGAGCTGTTTTTT.

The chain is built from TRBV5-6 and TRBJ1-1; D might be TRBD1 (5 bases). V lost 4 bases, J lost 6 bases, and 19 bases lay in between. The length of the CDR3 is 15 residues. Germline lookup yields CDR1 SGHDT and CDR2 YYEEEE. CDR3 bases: TGTGCCAGCAGCCAGGGCCCGGGAATGGGTCCTGAAGCTTTCTTT. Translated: CASSQGPGMGPEAFF.

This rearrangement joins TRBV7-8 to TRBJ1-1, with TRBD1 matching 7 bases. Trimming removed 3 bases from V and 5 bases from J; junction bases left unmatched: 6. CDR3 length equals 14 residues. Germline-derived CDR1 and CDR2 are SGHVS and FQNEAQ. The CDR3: CASSFTTGNTEAFF. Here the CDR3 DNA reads TGTGCCAGCAGCTTTACGACAGGGAATACTGAAGCTTTCTTT.

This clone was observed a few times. The CDR3 here is CASRGTAGRGYTF. The CDR3 coding sequence is TGTGCCAGTAGAGGGACAGCCGGCCGAGGCTACACCTTC. The V and J genes are TRBV2 and TRBJ1-2, with 7 bases identical to TRBD1. V shed 9 bases, J shed 8 bases, and the junction held 12 bases outside the gene matches. This CDR3 region has 13 residues. The germline V gene has CDR1 SNHLY and CDR2 FYNNEI.

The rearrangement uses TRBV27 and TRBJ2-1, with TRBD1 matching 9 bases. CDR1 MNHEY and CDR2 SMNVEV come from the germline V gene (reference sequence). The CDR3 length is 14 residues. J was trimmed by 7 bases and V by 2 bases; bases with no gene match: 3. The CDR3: CASSLGTGSNEQFF. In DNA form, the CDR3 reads TGTGCCAGCAGTTTAGGGACAGGGAGTAATGAGCAGTTCTTC.

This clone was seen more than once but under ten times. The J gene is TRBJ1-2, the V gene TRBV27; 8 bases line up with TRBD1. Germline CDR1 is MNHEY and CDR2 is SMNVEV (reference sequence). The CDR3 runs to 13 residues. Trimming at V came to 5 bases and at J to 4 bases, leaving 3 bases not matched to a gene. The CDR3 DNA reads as TGTGCCAGCAGTCCCGGACAGGGCTATGGCTACACCTTC. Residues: CASSPGQGYGYTF.

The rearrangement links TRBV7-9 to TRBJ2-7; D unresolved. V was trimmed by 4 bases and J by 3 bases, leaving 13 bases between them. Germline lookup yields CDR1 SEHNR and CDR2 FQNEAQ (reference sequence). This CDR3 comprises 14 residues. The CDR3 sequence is CASSSPLLHYEQYF. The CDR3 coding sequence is TGTGCCAGCAGCTCCCCCTTACTACACTACGAGCAGTACTTC.

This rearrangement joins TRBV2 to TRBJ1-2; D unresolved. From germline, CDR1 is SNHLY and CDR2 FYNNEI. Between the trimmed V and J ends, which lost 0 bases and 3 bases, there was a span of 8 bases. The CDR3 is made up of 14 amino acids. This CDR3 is CASSEAGSDYGYTF. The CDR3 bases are TGTGCCAGCAGTGAAGCTGGAAGTGACTATGGCTACACCTTC.

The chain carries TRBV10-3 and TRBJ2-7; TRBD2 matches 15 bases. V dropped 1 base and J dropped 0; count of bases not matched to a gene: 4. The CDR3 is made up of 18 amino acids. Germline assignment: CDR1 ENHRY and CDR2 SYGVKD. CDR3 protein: CAISEWTSGGDGSYEQYF. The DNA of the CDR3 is TGTGCCATCAGTGAGTGGACTAGCGGGGGGGATGGCTCCTACGAGCAGTACTTC.

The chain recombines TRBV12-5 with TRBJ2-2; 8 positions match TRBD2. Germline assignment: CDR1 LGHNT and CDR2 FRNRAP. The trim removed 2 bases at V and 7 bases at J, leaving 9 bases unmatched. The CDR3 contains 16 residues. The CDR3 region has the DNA TGTGCTAGTGGTTTGCTCCTCACCACTAGCGGCGGGGAGCTGTTTTTT. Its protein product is CASGLLLTTSGGELFF.

The CDR3 protein is CASSQDLGGGAETQYF. The CDR3 bases are TGTGCCAGCAGCCAAGATCTAGGAGGGGGGGCAGAGACCCAGTACTTC. The chain uses TRBV4-2 and TRBJ2-5, with D perhaps TRBD2 (7 bases). V was shortened by 0 bases and J by 4 bases, with 15 bases between the two germline ends. The CDR3 runs 16 residues. CDR1 LGHNA and CDR2 YNFKEQ come from the germline V gene.

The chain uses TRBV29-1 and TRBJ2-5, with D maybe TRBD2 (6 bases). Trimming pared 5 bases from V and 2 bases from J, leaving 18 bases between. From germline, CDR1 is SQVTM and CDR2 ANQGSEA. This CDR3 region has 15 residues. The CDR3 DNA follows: TGCAGCGTTATCGGCGGGGATACGGGGCAAGAGACCCAGTACTTC. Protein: CSVIGGDTGQETQYF. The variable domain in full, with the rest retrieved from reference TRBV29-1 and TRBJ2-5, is SAVISQKPSRDICQRGTSLTIQCQVDSQVTMMFWYRQQPGQSLTLIATANQGSEATYESGFVIDKFPISRPNLTFSTLTVSNMSPEDSSIYLCSVIGGDTGQETQYFGPGTRLLVL.

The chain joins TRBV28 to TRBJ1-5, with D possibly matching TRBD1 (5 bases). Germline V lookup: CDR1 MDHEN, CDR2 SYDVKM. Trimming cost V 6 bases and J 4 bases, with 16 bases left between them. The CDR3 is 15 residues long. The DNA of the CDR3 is TGTGCCAGCAGACCTAATCGGGACCAAAATCAGCCCCAGCATTTT. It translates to CASRPNRDQNQPQHF.

CDR3 sequence reads: CASSRGLADNNEQFF. CDR3 coding DNA: TGTGCCAGCAGTCGTGGACTAGCGGACAACAATGAGCAGTTCTTC. The V gene is TRBV2, the J gene TRBJ2-1; 10 bases are a match to TRBD2. The CDR3 length is 15 residues. Trimming removed 5 bases from V and 5 bases from J; junction bases left unmatched: 6. Germline-derived CDR1 and CDR2 are SNHLY and FYNNEI.